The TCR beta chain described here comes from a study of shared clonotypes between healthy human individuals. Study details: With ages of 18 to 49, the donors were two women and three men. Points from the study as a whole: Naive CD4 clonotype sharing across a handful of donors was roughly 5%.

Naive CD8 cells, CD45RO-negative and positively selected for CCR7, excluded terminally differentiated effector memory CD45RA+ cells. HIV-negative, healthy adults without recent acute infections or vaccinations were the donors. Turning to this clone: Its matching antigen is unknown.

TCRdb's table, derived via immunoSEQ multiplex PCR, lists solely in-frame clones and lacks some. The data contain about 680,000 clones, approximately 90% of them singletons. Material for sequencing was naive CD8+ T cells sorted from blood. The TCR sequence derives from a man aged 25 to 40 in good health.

For the CDR3, the DNA is TGTGCCAGCACCGCACAGGGGGCCCACTACAATGAGCAGTTCTTC. Translation: CASTAQGAHYNEQFF. This chain connects TRBV9 to TRBJ2-1; the match to TRBD1 covers 9 bases. V was pared by 6 bases and J by 3 bases, with 7 bases of the junction left unmatched. The CDR3 contains 15 residues. Germline values: CDR1 SGDLS, CDR2 YYNGEE.